This TCR beta chain was captured in a study of CD8 T cells in ankylosing spondylitis. Study-level findings and limits: In ankylosing spondylitis patients, matched synovial fluid reportedly showed significant enrichment of disease-linked clones. Ankylosing spondylitis blood seemed to carry a telltale TCR beta motif made of eight highly homologous variants.

This clonotype was recorded many times. Its specificity is unknown. In TCRdb, the 5' RACE reads were re-called with MiXCR into one record per CDR3 protein. The data contain a few hundred thousand distinct CDR3 sequences, more than 20% of them singletons. The CDR3 spans 15 residues. V dropped 7 bases and J dropped 5; count of bases not matched to a gene: 10. Sequences were obtained from blood, either unsorted or a sorted T cell fraction (not recorded which). The TCR comes from a male donor with ankylosing spondylitis. The gene calls are TRBV12-3 or TRBV12-4 and TRBJ1-1; TRBD1 matches at 10 bases. The CDR3 reads CASKGTGAAGTEAFF. The CDR3 DNA sequence: TGTGCCAGCAAAGGGACAGGGGCGGCGGGTACTGAAGCTTTCTTT.